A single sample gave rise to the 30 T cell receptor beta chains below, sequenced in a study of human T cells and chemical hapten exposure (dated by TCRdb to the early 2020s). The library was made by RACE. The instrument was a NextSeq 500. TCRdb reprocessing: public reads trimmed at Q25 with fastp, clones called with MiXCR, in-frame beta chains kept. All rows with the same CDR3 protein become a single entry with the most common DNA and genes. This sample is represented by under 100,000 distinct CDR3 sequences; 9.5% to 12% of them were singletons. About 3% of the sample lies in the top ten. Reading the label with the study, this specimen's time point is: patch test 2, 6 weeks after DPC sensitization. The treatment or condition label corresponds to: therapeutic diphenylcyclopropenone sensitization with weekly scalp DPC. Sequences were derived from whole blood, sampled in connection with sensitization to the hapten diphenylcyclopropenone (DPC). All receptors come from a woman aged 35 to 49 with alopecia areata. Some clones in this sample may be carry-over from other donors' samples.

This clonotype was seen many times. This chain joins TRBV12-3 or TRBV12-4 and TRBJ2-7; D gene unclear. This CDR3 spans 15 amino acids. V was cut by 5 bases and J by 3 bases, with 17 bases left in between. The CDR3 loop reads CASSGVWVPNYEQYF. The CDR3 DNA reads TGTGCCAGCAGTGGGGTGTGGGTTCCCAACTACGAGCAGTACTTC.

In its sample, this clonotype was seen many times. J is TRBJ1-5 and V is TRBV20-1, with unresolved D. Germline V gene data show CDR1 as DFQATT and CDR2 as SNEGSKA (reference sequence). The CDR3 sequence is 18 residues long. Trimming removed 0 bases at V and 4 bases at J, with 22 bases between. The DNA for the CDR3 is TGCAGTGCTAGAGAGGGAATCAGCCCAAAACACCGGAATCAGCCCCAGCATTTT. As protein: CSAREGISPKHRNQPQHF.

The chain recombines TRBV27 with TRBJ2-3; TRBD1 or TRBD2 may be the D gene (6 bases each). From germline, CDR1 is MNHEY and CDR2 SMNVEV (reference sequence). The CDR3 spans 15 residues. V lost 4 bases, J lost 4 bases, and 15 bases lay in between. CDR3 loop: CASSSWGASADTQYF. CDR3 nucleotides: TGTGCCAGCAGTTCTTGGGGGGCCTCGGCAGATACGCAGTATTTT.

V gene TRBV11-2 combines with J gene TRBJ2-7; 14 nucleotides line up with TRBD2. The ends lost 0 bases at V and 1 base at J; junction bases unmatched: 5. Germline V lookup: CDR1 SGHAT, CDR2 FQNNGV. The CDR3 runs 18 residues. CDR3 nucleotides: TGTGCCAGCAGCTTAGACCTACGGACTAGCGGGAGGTCCTACGAGCAGTACTTC. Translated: CASSLDLRTSGRSYEQYF.

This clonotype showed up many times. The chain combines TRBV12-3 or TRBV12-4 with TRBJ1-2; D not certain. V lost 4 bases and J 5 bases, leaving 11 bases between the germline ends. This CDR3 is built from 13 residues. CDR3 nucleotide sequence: TGTGCCAGCAGTTCCTTTCTGTCATATGGCTACACCTTC. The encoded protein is CASSSFLSYGYTF.

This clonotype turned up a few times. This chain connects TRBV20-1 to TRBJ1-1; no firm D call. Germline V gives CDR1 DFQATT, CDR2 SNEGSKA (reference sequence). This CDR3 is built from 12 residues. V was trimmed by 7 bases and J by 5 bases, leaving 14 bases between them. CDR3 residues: CSVLRAGTEAFF. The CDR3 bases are TGCAGTGTCCTCCGGGCGGGAACTGAAGCTTTCTTT.

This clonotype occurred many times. The CDR3 protein is CASSQAFTTNEKLFF. CDR3 nucleotides: TGCGCCAGCAGCCAGGCCTTCACAACTAATGAAAAACTGTTTTTT. The chain carries TRBV4-3 and TRBJ1-4; D is ambiguous. V was clipped by 3 bases and J by 0 bases, with 8 bases between them. The CDR3 spans 15 residues. Germline lookup yields CDR1 LGHNA and CDR2 YSLEER.

The CDR3 nucleotides read TGTGCCTGGAGATCAACTTACAATGAGCAGTTCTTC. Its protein product is CAWRSTYNEQFF. The V gene is TRBV30, the J gene TRBJ2-1, with D unclear. Looked up from germline, CDR1 is GTSNPN and CDR2 is SVGIG (reference sequence). V was pared by 3 bases and J by 4 bases, with 7 bases between. The CDR3 is made up of 12 amino acids.

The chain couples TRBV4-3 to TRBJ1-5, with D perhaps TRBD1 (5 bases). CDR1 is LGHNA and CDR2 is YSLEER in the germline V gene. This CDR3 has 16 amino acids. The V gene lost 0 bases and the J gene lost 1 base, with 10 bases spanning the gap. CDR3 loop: CASSQDWGGSNQPQHF. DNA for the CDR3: TGCGCCAGCAGCCAAGATTGGGGCGGCAGCAATCAGCCCCAGCATTTT.

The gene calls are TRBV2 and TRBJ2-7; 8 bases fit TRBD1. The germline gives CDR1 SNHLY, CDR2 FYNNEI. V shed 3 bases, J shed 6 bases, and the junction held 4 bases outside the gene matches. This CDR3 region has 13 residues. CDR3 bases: TGTGCCAGCAGTGAGAGAGGACAGGGCGAGCAGTACTTC. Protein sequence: CASSERGQGEQYF.

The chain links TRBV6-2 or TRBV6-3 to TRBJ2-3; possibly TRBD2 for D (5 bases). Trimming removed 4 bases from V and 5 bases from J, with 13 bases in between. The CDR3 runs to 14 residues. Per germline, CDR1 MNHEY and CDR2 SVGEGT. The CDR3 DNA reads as TGTGCCAGCAGTTTGGCGCTAGCCGGAGATACGCAGTATTTT. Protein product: CASSLALAGDTQYF.

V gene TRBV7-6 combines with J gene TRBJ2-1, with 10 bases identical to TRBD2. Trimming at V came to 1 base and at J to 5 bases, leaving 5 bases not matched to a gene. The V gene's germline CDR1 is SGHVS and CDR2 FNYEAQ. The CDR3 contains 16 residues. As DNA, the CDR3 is TGTGCCAGCAGCTTAGAGGCTAGCGGGGGACACAATGAGCAGTTCTTC. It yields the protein CASSLEASGGHNEQFF.

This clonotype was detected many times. In DNA, the CDR3 is TGTGCCAGCAGACAATCTCGGCGGGAGACCCACGAGCAGTACTTC. As protein: CASRQSRRETHEQYF. The rearrangement joins TRBV6-2 or TRBV6-3 to TRBJ2-7; 7 nucleotides align to TRBD2. V lost 6 bases and J lost 5; bases outside the gene matches: 13. The CDR3 has 15 amino acids. Germline V gives CDR1 MNHEY, CDR2 SVGEGT.

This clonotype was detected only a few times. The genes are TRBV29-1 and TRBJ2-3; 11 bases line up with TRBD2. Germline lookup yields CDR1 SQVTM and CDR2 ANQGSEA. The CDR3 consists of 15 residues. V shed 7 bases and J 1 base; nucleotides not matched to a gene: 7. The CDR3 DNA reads TGCAGCGGGCAAGGGACTAGCGGCCGCACAGATACGCAGTATTTT. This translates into CSGQGTSGRTDTQYF.

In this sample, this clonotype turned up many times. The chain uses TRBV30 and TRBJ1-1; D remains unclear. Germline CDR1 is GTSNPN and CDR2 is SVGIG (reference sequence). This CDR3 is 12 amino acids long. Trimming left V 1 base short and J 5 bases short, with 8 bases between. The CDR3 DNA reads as TGTGCCTGGAGTGAAGGGCGGACTGAAGCTTTCTTT. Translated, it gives CAWSEGRTEAFF.

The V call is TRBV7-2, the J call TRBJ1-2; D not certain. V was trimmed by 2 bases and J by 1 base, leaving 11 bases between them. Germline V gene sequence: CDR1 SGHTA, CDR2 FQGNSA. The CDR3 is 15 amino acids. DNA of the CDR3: TGTGCCAGCAGCTTACACGGCAAGAATAACTATGGCTACACCTTC. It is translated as CASSLHGKNNYGYTF.

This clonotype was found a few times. The CDR3 protein is CASSESLNEQFF. CDR3 DNA: TGTGCCAGCAGTGAATCGCTTAATGAGCAGTTCTTC. The V and J genes are TRBV28 and TRBJ2-1, with D uncertain. Germline-derived CDR1 and CDR2 are MDHEN and SYDVKM. This CDR3 has 12 residues. V dropped 5 bases and J dropped 7 bases, with 9 bases sitting between them.

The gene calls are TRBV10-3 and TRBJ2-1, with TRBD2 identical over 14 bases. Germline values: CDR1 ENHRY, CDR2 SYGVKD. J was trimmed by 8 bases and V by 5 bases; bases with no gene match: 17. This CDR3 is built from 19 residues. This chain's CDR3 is CAISTGTSGSPSGRDEQFF. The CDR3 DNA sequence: TGTGCCATCAGTACTGGGACTAGCGGGAGCCCTTCCGGGAGAGATGAGCAGTTCTTC.

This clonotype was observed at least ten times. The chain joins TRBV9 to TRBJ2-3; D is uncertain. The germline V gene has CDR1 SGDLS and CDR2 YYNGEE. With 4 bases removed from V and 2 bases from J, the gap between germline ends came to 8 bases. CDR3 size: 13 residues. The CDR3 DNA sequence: TGTGCCAGCAGCCCCCACGTCACAGATACGCAGTATTTT. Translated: CASSPHVTDTQYF.

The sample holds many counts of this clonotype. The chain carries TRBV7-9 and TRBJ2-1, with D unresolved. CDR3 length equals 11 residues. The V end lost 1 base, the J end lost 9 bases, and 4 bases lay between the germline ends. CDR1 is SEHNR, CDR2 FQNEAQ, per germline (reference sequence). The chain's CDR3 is CASSLGGEQFF. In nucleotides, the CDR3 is TGTGCCAGCAGCTTAGGGGGTGAGCAGTTCTTC.

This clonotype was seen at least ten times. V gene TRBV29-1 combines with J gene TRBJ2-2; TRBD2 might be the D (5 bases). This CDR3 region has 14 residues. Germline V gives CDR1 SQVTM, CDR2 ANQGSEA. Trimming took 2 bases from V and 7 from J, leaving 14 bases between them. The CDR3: CSVERTHQVGELFF. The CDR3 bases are TGCAGCGTTGAAAGGACTCATCAAGTCGGGGAGCTGTTTTTT.

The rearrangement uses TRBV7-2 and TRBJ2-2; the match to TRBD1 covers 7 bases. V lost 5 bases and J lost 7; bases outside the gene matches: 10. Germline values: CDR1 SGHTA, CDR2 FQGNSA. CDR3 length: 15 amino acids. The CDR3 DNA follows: TGTGCCAGCAGCCCGCAGACAGGGTTGGACGGGGAGCTGTTTTTT. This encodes CASSPQTGLDGELFF. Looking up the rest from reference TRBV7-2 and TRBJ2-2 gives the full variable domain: GAGVSQSPSNKVTEKGKDVELRCDPISGHTALYWYRQSLGQGLEFLIYFQGNSAPDKSGLPSDRFSAERTGGSVSTLTIQRTQQEDSAVYLCASSPQTGLDGELFFGEGSRLTVL.

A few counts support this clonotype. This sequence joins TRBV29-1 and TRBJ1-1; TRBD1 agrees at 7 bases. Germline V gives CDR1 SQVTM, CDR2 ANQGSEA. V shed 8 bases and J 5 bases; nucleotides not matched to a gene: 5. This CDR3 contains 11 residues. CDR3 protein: CSWKGATEAFF. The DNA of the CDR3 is TGCAGCTGGAAGGGGGCGACTGAAGCTTTCTTT.

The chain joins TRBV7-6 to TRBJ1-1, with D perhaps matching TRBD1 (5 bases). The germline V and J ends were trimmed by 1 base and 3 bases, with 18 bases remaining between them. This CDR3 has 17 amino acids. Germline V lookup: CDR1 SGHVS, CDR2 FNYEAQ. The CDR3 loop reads CASSLGWQGRRDTEAFF. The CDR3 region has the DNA TGTGCCAGCAGCTTAGGGTGGCAGGGTCGCCGCGACACTGAAGCTTTCTTT.

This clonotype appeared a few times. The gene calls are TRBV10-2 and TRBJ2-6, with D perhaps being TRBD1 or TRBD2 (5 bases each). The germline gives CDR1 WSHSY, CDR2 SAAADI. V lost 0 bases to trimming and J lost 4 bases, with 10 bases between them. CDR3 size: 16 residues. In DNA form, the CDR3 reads TGCGCCAGCAGTGAGTCGAGGGGAGCCGGGGCCAACGTCCTGACTTTC. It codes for CASSESRGAGANVLTF.

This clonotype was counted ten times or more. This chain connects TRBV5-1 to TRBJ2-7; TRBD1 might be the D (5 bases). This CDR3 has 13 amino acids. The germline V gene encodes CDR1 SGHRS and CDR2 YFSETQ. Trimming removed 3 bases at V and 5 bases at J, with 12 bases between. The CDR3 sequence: CASSSQGFHEQYF. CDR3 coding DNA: TGCGCCAGCAGCTCGCAGGGTTTCCACGAGCAGTACTTC. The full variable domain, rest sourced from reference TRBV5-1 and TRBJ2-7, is KAGVTQTPRYLIKTRGQQVTLSCSPISGHRSVSWYQQTPGQGLQFLFEYFSETQRNKGNFPGRFSGRQFSNSRSEMNVSTLELGDSALYLCASSSQGFHEQYFGPGTRLTVT.

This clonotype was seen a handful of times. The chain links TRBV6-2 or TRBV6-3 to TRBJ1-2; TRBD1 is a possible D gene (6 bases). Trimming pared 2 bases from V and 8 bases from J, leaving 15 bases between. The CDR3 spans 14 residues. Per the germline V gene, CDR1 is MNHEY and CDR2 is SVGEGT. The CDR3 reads CASSYRQTQGGYTF. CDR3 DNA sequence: TGTGCCAGCAGTTACCGGCAGACACAGGGCGGCTACACCTTC.

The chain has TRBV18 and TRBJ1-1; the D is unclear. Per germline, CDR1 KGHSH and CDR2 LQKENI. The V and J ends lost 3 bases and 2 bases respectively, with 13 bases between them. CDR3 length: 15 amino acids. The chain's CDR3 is CASSPLGMINTEAFF. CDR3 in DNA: TGTGCCAGCTCACCCTTAGGGATGATAAACACTGAAGCTTTCTTT.

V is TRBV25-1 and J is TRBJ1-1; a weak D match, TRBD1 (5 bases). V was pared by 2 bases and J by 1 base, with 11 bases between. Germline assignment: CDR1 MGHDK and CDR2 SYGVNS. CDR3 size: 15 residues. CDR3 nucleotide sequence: TGTGCCAGCAGTGAAAGTGGGGCCAGGAACACTGAAGCTTTCTTT. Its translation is CASSESGARNTEAFF.

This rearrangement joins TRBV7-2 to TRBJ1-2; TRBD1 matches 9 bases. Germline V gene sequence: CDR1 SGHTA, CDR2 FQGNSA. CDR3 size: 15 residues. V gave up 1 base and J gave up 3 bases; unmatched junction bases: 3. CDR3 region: CASSLGGTGYYGYTF. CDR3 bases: TGTGCCAGCAGCTTAGGCGGGACAGGGTACTATGGCTACACCTTC.